This TCR beta chain was recovered during a study of read filtering for tumor transcriptome and immune sequencing. The library was built from about 370 ng RNA with molecular barcoded adaptors for alpha/delta and beta/gamma chains. TCRdb reprocessed the reads via MiXCR and lists one record per CDR3 protein. The sample yields under 60,000 distinct CDR3 sequences, about 19% seen once. General study findings and limits: Sorted CD138-negative bone marrow cells were not purified T cells.

This clonotype was detected many times. The antigen remains unidentified. There are 15 residues in the CDR3. Trimming stripped 5 bases from V and 6 bases from J, with 17 bases between. This TCR came from a donor at least 40 years old with multiple myeloma. This chain uses TRBV12-3 or TRBV12-4 with TRBJ2-1; a possible D gene is TRBD2 (6 bases). The sequencing input was a population of CD138-negative cells sorted from bone marrow. As DNA, the CDR3 is TGTGCCAGCAGTCCCCTTCGGGGGTTCGTCAATGAGCAGTTCTTC. Residues: CASSPLRGFVNEQFF.